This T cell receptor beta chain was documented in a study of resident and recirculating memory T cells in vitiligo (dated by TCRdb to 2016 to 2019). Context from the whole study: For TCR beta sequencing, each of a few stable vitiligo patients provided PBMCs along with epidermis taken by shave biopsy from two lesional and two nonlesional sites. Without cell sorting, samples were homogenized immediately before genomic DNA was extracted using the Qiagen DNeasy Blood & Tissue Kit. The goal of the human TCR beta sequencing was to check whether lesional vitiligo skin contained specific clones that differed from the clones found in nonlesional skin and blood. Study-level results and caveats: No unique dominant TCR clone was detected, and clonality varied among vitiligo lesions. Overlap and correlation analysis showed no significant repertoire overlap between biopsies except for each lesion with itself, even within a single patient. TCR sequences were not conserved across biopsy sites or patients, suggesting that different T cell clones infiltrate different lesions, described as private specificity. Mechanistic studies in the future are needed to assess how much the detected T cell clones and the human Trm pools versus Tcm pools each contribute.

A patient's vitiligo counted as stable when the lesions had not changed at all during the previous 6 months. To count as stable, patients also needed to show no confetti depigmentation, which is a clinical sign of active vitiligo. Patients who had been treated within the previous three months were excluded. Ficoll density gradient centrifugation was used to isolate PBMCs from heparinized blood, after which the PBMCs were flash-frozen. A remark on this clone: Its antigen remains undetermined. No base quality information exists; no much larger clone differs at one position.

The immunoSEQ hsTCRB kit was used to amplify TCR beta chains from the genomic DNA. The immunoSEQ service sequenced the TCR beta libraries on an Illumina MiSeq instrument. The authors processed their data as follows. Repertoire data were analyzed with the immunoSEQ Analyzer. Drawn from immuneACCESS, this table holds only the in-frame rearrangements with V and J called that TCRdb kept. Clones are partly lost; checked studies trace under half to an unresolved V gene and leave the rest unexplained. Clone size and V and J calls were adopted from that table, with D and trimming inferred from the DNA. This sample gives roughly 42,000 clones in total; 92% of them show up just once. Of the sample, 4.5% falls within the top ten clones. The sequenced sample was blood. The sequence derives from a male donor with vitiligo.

The nucleotide sequence is TGTGCCGGAAGGACTCCCTCGAACACTGAAGCTTTCTTT. Its product reads: CAGRTPSNTEAFF. The rearrangement joined TRBV30 to TRBJ1-1; no D segment can be confidently identified. The V end loses 8 bases and the J end loses 1 base, and a stretch of 14 bases separates them. From the cysteine through the phenylalanine, the CDR3 covers 13 amino acids. Of the read, only the CDR3 DNA is kept; its 39 bases are in frame from base 1. Via the germline V gene (reference sequence), CDR1 is GTSNPN and CDR2 SVGIG.